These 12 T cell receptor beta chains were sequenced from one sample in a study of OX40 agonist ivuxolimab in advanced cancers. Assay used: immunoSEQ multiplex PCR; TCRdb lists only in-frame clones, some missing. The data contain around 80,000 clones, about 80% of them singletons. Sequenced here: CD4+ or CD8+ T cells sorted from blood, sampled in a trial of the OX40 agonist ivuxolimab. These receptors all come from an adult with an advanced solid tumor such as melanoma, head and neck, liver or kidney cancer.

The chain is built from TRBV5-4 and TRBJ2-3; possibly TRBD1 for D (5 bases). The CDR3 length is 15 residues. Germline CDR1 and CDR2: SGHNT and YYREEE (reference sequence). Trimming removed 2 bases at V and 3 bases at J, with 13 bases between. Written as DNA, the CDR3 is TGTGCCAGCAGCTTAGAAGGGGTCAAGACAGATACGCAGTATTTT. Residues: CASSLEGVKTDTQYF.

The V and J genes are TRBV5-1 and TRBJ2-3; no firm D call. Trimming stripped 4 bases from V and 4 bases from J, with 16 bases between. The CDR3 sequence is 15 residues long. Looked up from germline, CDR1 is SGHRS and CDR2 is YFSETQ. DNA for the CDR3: TGCGCCAGCAGCCCCGACTCCCTACCCGCAGATACGCAGTATTTT. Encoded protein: CASSPDSLPADTQYF.

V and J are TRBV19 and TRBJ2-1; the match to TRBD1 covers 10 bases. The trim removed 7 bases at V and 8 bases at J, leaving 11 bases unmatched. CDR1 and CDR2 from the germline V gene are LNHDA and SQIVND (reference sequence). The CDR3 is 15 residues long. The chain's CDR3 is CASTSLGDRGHEQFF. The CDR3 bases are TGTGCCAGTACCTCCCTTGGGGACAGGGGACATGAGCAGTTCTTC.

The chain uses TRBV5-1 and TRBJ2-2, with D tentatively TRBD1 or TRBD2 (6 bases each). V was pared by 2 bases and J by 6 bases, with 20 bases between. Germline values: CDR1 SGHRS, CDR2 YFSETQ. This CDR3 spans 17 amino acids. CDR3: CASSFYEWGAPAGELFF. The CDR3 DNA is TGCGCCAGCAGCTTTTATGAGTGGGGGGCTCCTGCCGGGGAGCTGTTTTTT.

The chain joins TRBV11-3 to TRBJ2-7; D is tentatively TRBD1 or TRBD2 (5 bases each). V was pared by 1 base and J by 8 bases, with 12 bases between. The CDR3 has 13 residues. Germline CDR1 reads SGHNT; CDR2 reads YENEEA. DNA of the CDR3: TGTGCCAGCAGCTTAGGCGCAGAGGGGAAGCAGTACTTC. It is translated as CASSLGAEGKQYF.

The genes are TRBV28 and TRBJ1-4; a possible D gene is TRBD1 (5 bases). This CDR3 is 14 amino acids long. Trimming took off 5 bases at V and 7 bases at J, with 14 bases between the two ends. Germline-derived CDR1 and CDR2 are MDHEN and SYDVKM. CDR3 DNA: TGTGCCAGCAGTCTCCGCGGGGGGTCTGAAAAACTGTTTTTT. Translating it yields CASSLRGGSEKLFF.

Here the CDR3 DNA reads TGTGCCAGCAGTCGGGACAGGGCAGCCTACGAGCAGTACTTC. It specifies CASSRDRAAYEQYF. This chain connects TRBV6-5 to TRBJ2-7, with 9 bases matching TRBD1. The junction had 4 bases not matched to a gene; V was cut back by 5 bases and J by 2 bases. The CDR3 runs 14 residues. CDR1 MNHEY and CDR2 SVGAGI come from the germline V gene.

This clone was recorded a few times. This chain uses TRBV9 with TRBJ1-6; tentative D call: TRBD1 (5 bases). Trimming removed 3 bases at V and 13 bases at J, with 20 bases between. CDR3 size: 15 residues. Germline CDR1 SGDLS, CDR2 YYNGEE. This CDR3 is CASSAGATERAPLHF. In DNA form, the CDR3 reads TGTGCCAGCAGCGCCGGGGCAACGGAAAGGGCGCCCCTCCACTTT.

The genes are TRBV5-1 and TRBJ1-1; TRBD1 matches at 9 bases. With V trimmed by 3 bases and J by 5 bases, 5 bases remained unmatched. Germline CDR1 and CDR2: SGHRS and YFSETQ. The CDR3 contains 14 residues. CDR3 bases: TGCGCCAGCAGCTACGGGGACAGGGAAACTGAAGCTTTCTTT. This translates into CASSYGDRETEAFF.

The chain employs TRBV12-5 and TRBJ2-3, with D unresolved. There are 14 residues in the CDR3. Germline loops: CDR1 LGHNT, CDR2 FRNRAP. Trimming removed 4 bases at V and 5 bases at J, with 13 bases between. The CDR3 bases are TGTGCTAGTGGTTATTCCCTTCCCAGAGATACGCAGTATTTT. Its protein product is CASGYSLPRDTQYF.

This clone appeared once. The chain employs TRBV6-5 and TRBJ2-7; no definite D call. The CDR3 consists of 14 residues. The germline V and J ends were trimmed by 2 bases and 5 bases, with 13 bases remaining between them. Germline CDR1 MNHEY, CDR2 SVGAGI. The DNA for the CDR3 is TGTGCCAGCAGTTACCCCGGACCATCGGACGAGCAGTACTTC. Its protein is CASSYPGPSDEQYF.

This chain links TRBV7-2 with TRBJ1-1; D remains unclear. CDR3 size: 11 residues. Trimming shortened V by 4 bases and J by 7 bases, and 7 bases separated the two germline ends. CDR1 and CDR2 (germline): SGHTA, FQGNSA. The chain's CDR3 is CASSSLGEAFF. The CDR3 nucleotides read TGTGCCAGCAGCTCCCTGGGTGAAGCTTTCTTT.